This T cell receptor beta chain was captured by sequencing in a study of blood T cell repertoires in COVID-19. Study in general: COVID-19 samples, acute and convalescent, were from the United States, Italy and Spain.

The authors' processing: How many nucleated cells were present was estimated from reference gene primer amplification. Generated by immunoSEQ multiplex PCR, the TCRdb table keeps only in-frame clones and is missing some. The V and J calls and clone size are taken from that table; D and trimming were inferred from the DNA. The table records tens of thousands of clones, roughly 73% of them present only once. The CDR3 consists of 15 residues. Germline V gives CDR1 MGHDK, CDR2 SYGVNS. The trim removed 2 bases at V and 8 bases at J, leaving 9 bases unmatched. V is TRBV25-1 and J is TRBJ1-1, with TRBD1 matching 9 bases. The receptor was isolated from a man older than 75 with acute or convalescent COVID-19. The sample comprised peripheral blood. CDR3 in amino acids: CASSERDRVSDEAFF. The CDR3 DNA reads as TGTGCCAGCAGTGAACGGGACAGGGTTTCCGACGAAGCTTTCTTT. The variable domain in full, completed from reference TRBV25-1 and TRBJ1-1, reads EADIYQTPRYLVIGTGKKITLECSQTMGHDKMYWYQQDPGMELHLIHYSYGVNSTEKGDLSSESTVSRIRTEHFPLTLESARPSHTSQYLCASSERDRVSDEAFFGQGTRLTVV.